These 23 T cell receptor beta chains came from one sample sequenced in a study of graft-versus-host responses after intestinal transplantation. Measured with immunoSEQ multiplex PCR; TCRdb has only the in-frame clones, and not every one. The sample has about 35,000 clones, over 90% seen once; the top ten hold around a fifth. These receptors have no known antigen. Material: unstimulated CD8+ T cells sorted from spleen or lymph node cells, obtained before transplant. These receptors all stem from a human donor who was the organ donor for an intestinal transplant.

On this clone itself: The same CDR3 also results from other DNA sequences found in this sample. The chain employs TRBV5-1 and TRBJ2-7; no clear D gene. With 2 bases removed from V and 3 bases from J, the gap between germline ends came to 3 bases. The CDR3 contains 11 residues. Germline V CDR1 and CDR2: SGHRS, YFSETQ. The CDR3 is CASSLGYEQYF. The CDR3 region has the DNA TGCGCCAGCAGCTTAGGCTACGAGCAGTACTTC.

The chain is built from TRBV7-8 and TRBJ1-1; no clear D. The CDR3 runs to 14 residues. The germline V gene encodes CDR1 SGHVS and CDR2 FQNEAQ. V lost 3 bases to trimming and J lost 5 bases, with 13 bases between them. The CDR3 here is CASSLSGASTEAFF. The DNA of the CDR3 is TGTGCCAGCAGCTTGTCGGGCGCGAGTACTGAAGCTTTCTTT.

CDR3 protein: CASSYTNGYNEQFF. CDR3 DNA: TGTGCCAGCAGTTACACGAACGGCTACAATGAGCAGTTCTTC. The chain uses TRBV28 and TRBJ2-1; D unresolved. The CDR3 spans 14 residues. V lost 4 bases, J lost 3 bases, and 10 bases lay in between. Per the germline V gene, CDR1 is MDHEN and CDR2 is SYDVKM.

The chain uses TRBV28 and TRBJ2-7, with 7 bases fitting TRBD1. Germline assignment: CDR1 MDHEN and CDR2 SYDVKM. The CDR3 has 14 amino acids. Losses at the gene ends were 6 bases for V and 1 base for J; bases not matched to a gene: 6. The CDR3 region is CASRTPTGSYEQYF. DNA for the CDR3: TGTGCCAGCAGAACACCGACAGGGTCCTACGAGCAGTACTTC.

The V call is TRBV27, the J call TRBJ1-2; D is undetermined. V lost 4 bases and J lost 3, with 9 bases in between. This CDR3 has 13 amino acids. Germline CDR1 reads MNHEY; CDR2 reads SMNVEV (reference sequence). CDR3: CASSSGMDYGYTF. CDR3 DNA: TGTGCCAGCAGTTCGGGGATGGACTATGGCTACACCTTC.

This chain's CDR3 is CASSQTEAYEQYF. For the CDR3, the DNA is TGCGCCAGCAGCCAAACAGAAGCCTACGAGCAGTACTTC. This chain connects TRBV5-1 to TRBJ2-7; D call uncertain. From germline, CDR1 is SGHRS and CDR2 YFSETQ. Trimming shortened V by 4 bases and J by 2 bases, and 10 bases separated the two germline ends. The CDR3 has 13 residues.

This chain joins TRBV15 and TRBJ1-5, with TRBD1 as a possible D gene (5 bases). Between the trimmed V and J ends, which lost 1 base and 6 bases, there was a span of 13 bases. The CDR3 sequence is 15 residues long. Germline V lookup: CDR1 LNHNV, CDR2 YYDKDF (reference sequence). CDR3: CATSRVGEGTQPQHF. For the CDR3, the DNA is TGTGCCACCAGCAGAGTAGGGGAGGGTACTCAGCCCCAGCATTTT.

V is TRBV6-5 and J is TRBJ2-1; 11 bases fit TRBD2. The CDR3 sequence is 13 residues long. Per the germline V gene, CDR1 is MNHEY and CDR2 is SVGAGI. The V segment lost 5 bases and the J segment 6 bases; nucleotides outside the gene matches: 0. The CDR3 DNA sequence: TGTGCCAGCAGTGGACTAGCGGGCAATGAGCAGTTCTTC. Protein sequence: CASSGLAGNEQFF.

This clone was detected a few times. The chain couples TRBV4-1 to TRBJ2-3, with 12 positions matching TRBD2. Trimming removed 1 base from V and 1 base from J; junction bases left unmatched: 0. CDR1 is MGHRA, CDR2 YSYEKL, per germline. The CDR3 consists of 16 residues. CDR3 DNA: TGCGCCAGCAGCCAAGGACTAGCGGGAGGCACAGATACGCAGTATTTT. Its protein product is CASSQGLAGGTDTQYF.

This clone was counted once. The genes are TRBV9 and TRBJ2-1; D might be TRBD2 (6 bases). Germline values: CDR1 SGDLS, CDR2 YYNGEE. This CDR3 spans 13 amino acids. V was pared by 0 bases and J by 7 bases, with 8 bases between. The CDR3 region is CASSVGDWNEQFF. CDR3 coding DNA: TGTGCCAGCAGCGTAGGGGACTGGAATGAGCAGTTCTTC.

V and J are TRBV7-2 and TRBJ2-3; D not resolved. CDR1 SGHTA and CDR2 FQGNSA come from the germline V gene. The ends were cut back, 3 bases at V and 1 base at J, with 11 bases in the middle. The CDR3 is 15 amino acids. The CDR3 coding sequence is TGTGCCAGCAGCTTCGTCACGATGCGCACAGATACGCAGTATTTT. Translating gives CASSFVTMRTDTQYF.

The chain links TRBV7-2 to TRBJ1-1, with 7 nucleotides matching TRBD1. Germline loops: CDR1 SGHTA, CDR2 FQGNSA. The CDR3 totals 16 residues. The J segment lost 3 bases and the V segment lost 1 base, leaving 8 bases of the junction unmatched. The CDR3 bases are TGTGCCAGCAGCTTAGGGGTCGGCAGGGGGGACACTGAAGCTTTCTTT. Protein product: CASSLGVGRGDTEAFF.

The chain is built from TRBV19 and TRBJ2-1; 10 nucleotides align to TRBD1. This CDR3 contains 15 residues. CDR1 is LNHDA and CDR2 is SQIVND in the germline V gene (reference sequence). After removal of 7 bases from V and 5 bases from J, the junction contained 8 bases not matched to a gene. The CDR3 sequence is CASTPDRGSNNEQFF. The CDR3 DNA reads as TGTGCCAGTACCCCGGACAGGGGGAGCAACAATGAGCAGTTCTTC.

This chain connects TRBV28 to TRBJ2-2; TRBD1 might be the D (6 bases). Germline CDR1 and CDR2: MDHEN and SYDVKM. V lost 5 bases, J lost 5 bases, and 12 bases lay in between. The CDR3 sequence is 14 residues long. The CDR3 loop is CASSKGTNTGELFF. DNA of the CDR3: TGTGCCAGCAGTAAGGGGACAAATACCGGGGAGCTGTTTTTT.

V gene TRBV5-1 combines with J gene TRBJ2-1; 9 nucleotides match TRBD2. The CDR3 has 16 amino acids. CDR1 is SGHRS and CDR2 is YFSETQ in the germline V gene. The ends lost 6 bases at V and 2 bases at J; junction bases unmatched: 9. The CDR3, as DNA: TGCGCCAGCATCTTACAGGCGGGAGGGCCCTACAATGAGCAGTTCTTC. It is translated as CASILQAGGPYNEQFF. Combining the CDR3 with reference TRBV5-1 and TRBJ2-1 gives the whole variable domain KAGVTQTPRYLIKTRGQQVTLSCSPISGHRSVSWYQQTPGQGLQFLFEYFSETQRNKGNFPGRFSGRQFSNSRSEMNVSTLELGDSALYLCASILQAGGPYNEQFFGPGTRLTVL.

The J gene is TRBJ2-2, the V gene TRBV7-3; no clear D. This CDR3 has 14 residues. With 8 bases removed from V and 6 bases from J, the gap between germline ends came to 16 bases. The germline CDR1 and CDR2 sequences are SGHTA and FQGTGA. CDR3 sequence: CASALVATAGELFF. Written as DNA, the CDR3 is TGTGCCAGCGCTCTAGTGGCTACCGCCGGGGAGCTGTTTTTT.

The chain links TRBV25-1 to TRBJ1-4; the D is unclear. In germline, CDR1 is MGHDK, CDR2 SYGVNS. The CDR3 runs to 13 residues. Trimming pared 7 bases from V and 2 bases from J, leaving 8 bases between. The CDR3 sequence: CASIGPTNEKLFF. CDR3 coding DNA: TGTGCCAGCATTGGCCCGACTAATGAAAAACTGTTTTTT. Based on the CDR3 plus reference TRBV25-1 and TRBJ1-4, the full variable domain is EADIYQTPRYLVIGTGKKITLECSQTMGHDKMYWYQQDPGMELHLIHYSYGVNSTEKGDLSSESTVSRIRTEHFPLTLESARPSHTSQYLCASIGPTNEKLFFGSGTQLSVL.

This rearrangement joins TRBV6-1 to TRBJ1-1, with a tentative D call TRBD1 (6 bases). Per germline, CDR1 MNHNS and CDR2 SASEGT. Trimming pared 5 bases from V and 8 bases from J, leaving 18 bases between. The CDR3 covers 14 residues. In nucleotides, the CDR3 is TGTGCCAGCAGTACCCGGGACATTACACAGGAAGCTTTCTTT. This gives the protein CASSTRDITQEAFF.

The DNA of the CDR3 is TGCGCCAGCAGCCAAGTTTCTAGCGGCACAGATACGCAGTATTTT. It is translated as CASSQVSSGTDTQYF. The chain links TRBV4-1 to TRBJ2-3; a possible D gene is TRBD2 (6 bases). V was shortened by 1 base and J by 1 base, with 9 bases between the two germline ends. CDR1 and CDR2 from the germline V gene are MGHRA and YSYEKL. The CDR3 is 15 amino acids.

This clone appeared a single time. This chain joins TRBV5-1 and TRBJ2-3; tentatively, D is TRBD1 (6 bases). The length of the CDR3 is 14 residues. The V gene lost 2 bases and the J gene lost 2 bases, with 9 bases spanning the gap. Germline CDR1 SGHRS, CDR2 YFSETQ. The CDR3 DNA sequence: TGCGCCAGCAGCTTCAGACAGGTCACAGATACGCAGTATTTT. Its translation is CASSFRQVTDTQYF.

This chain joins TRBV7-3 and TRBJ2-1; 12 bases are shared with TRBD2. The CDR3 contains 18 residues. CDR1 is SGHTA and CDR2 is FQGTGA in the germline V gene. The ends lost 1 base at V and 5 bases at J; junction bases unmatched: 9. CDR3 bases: TGTGCCAGCAGCTTAAAAACCCCTCTAGCGGGAGGGGACAATGAGCAGTTCTTC. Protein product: CASSLKTPLAGGDNEQFF.

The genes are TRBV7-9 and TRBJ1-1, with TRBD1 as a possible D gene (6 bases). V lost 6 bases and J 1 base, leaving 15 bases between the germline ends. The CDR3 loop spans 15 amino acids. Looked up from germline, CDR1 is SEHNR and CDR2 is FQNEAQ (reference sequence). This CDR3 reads CASRLPTGPNTEAFF. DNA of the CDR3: TGTGCCAGCAGATTACCTACAGGGCCGAACACTGAAGCTTTCTTT.

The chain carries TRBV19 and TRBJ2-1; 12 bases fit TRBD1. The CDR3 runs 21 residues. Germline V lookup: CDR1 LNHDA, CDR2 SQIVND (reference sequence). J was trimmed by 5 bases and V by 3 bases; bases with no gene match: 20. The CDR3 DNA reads TGTGCCAGTAGTATCACCGATCGGGACAGGGGGCCTAGGGCCGAGAACAATGAGCAGTTCTTC. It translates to CASSITDRDRGPRAENNEQFF.